Sequencing of this T cell receptor beta chain was carried out in a study of cytomegalovirus exposure and HLA in healthy donors. Both 60 Vbeta primers and 13 Jbeta primers went into the PCR. Using immunoSEQ multiplex PCR, the repertoire was profiled, and TCRdb retains in-frame clones only, with some absent. The table lists 200,000 or so clones, under 70% of them singletons, with 2.6% in the top ten. The receptor's source is a man aged 35-49 years in good health and CMV-seropositive. The sample comprised PBMCs.

The CDR3 region has the DNA TGTGCCAGCAGACGAGGACAGGGATACAATGAGCAGTTCTTC. Encoded protein: CASRRGQGYNEQFF. This rearrangement joins TRBV27 to TRBJ2-1; TRBD1 aligns across 8 bases. Trimming took 6 bases from V and 4 from J; bases not matched to a gene: 5. The CDR3 consists of 14 residues. Germline loops: CDR1 MNHEY, CDR2 SMNVEV (reference sequence).